This T cell receptor beta chain was sequenced for a study of Tregs in tolerant kidney transplant recipients (dated by TCRdb to the late 2010s). Describing the broader study: Transplants used related donors with nonmyeloablative bone marrow transplantation; mixed chimerism was transient in the human trials. The study used TCRbeta sequencing to identify donor-specific regulatory T cells before combined kidney and bone marrow transplantation, then tracked those cells after transplant. Results and caveats for the whole study, not just this receptor: Expanding Tregs with activated donor B cells appeared to identify the most biologically relevant and donor-specific TCRbeta repertoire. The study was limited by small patient numbers, and the findings need validation in larger populations and under other immunosuppression protocols. In tolerant patients, donor-specific Tregs expanded more than Tregs overall, which suggests antigen-driven rather than nonspecific expansion. For some patients, the PCR primers changed as time went on, which meant samples from those patients could not be compared with one another at the nucleotide level. Although technical replication error seemed to be minimal, the question of biological reproducibility was not addressed directly.

For TCRbeta CDR3 sequencing, genomic DNA was extracted from sorted cells using the QIAGEN DNeasy Blood and Tissue Kit. High-throughput TCRbeta CDR3 sequencing, including PCR amplification with bias correction and internal controls, was performed commercially through immunoSEQ. The study's own analysis went as follows. Unique productive TCRbeta sequences were defined by CDR3 nucleotide sequence where primers matched, otherwise by CDR3 amino acid sequence with Vbeta and Jbeta genes. Sorting error was corrected by removing sequences shared between sorted populations at a frequency ratio of 2:1 or less, and the remaining shared sequences were assigned to the higher population. Donor-reactive sequences were defined as at least 5-fold expanded in CFSE-low cells versus unstimulated cells, with frequency of at least 0.01% in CFSE-low cells. Jensen-Shannon divergence calculated on the top 100 TCRbeta sequences ranked by frequency was used to measure repertoire divergence. For samples with multiple sequencing runs, sorting error was corrected in each run separately before the runs were combined. This is the immuneACCESS table as TCRdb keeps it, with only in-frame sequences that have V and J called. A part of the clones is gone; compared with another copy, unresolved V genes explain less than half, and the rest is unexplained. That table is the source of V, J and clone size, and D and trimming were worked out from the DNA. This sample has tens of thousands of clones in its table, and under 95% of those were observed once. The ten largest clones represent 0.34% of the sample.

The meaning of the sample's time point label: blood sample drawn before combined kidney and bone marrow transplant. Unstimulated Tregs (CD4+CD25+CD127-), CD4+ non-Tregs (CD4+CD25-), CD4 and CD8 cells were FACS-sorted from thawed PBMCs. Prior to Treg sorting, thawed PBMCs were rested overnight at 37 degrees C with roughly 200 IU/ml IL-2. Patients were 4 combined kidney and bone marrow transplant recipients from the ITN036ST trial, and only these trial subjects had samples available. Healthy control blood was processed by Ficoll density gradient to PBMCs and cryopreserved; patient PBMCs were collected before and after transplant. CDR1 and CDR2, looked up from the germline V gene (reference sequence), are MNHEY and SMNVEV. Counted from cysteine to phenylalanine, this CDR3 has 13 amino acids. The CDR3 DNA has 39 bases and is translated from base 1. The V and J ends are trimmed by 0 bases and 5 bases, leaving 7 bases between them.

Note on this clone: The clone's antigen remains unknown. Per-nucleotide qualities are absent, and no much larger clonotype sits a single base away.

The material was Tregs from blood, obtained before the transplant. The sequence was collected from a human donor who received a combined kidney and bone marrow transplant. This sequence uses TRBV27 and TRBJ1-2; perhaps TRBD1 is the D gene, with 6 bases matching. The CDR3 sequence is CASSLSGTYGYTF. Read as DNA, the sequence is TGTGCCAGCAGTTTATCGGGGACATATGGCTACACCTTC.